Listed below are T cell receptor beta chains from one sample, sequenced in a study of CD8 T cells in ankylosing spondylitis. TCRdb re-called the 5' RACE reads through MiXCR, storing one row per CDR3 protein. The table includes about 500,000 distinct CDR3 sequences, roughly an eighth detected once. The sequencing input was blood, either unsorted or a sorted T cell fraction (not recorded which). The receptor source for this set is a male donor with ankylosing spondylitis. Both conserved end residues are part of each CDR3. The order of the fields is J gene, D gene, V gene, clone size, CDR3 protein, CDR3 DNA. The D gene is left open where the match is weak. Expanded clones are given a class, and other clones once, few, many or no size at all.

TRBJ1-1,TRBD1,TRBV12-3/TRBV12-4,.,CASRLGTGRAFF,TGTGCCAGCAGGCTGGGGACAGGGCGCGCTTTCTTT
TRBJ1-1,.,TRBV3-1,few,CASSHQRQNTEAFF,TGTGCCAGCAGCCACCAACGACAGAACACTGAAGCTTTCTTT
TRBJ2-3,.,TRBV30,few,CAWAKISTDTQYF,TGTGCCTGGGCGAAAATTAGCACAGATACGCAGTATTTT
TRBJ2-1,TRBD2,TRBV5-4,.,CASSRGTSGRAYNEQFF,TGTGCCAGCAGCCGAGGGACTAGCGGGAGGGCCTACAATGAGCAGTTCTTC
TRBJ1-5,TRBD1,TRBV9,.,CASSVGQGARNQPQHF,TGTGCCAGCAGCGTAGGGCAGGGGGCGCGGAATCAGCCCCAGCATTTT
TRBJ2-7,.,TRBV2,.,CASGIRGNSYEQYF,TGTGCCAGCGGAATTCGGGGGAACTCCTACGAGCAGTACTTC
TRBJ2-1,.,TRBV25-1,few,CASVEGRGREQFF,TGTGCCAGCGTGGAGGGGCGGGGGCGGGAGCAGTTCTTC
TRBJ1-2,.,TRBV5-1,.,CASSPGPSHGYTF,TGCGCCAGCAGCCCGGGACCGTCGCATGGCTACACCTTC
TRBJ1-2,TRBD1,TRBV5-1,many,CASSLVTGDGYTF,TGCGCCAGCAGCTTGGTGACAGGGGATGGCTACACCTTC
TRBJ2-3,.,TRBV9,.,CASSVAANTDTQYF,TGTGCCAGCAGCGTAGCAGCGAACACAGATACGCAGTATTTT
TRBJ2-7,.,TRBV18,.,CASSFLERNEQYF,TGTGCCAGCTCATTTCTCGAGCGGAACGAGCAGTACTTC
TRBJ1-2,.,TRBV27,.,CASWDSGYGYTF,TGTGCCAGTTGGGACTCAGGCTATGGCTACACCTTC
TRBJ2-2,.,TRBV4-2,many,CASSHGTSLNTGELFF,TGTGCCAGCAGCCACGGGACATCCCTGAACACCGGGGAGCTGTTTTTT
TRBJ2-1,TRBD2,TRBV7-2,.,CASSQSSGLEYYNEQFF,TGTGCCAGCAGCCAATCCAGTGGACTAGAGTACTACAATGAGCAGTTCTTC
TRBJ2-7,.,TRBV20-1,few,CSASDGTAYEQYF,TGCAGTGCTAGCGACGGGACTGCTTACGAGCAGTACTTC
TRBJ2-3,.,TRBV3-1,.,CASSQGAQDTDTQYF,TGTGCCAGCAGCCAAGGTGCACAGGACACAGATACGCAGTATTTT
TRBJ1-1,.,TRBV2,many,CASRQTLNTEAFF,TGTGCCAGCAGACAGACACTGAACACTGAAGCTTTCTTT
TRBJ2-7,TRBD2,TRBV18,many,CASSPSGRYEQYF,TGTGCCAGCTCACCGAGCGGGAGGTACGAGCAGTACTTC
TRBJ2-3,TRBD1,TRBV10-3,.,CAISEADRGLGDTQYF,TGTGCCATCAGTGAGGCGGACAGGGGGCTGGGAGATACGCAGTATTTT
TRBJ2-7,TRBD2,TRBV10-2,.,CASSWTSGTSYEQYF,TGCGCCAGCAGTTGGACTAGCGGGACCTCCTACGAGCAGTACTTC
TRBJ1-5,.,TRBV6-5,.,CASSYSRQPLGNQPQHF,TGTGCCAGCAGTTACTCGAGGCAGCCCCTGGGCAATCAGCCCCAGCATTTT
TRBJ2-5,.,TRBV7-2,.,CASSAKGGGKDF,TGTGCCAGCAGCGCAAAAGGAGGGGGAAAGGACTTC
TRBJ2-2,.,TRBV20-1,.,CSAREQGGTGELFF,TGCAGTGCTAGAGAGCAGGGGGGGACCGGGGAGCTGTTTTTT
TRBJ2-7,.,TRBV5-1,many,CASSYRRGSYEQYF,TGCGCCAGCAGCTACCGACGAGGGTCCTACGAGCAGTACTTC
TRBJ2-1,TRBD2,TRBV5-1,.,CASSFSGRLSNEQFF,TGCGCCAGCAGCTTTAGCGGGAGGCTTTCGAATGAGCAGTTCTTC
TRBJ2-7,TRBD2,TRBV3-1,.,CASSRIAGEGEQYF,TGTGCCAGCAGCCGCATAGCGGGAGAGGGTGAGCAGTACTTC
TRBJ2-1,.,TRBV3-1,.,CASSQDRGDYNEQFF,TGTGCCAGCAGCCAAGATCGAGGGGACTACAATGAGCAGTTCTTC
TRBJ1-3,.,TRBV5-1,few,CASSLRGTGSLENTIYF,TGCGCCAGCAGCTTGCGAGGGACCGGTTCGTTGGAAAACACCATATATTTT
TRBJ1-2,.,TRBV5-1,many,CASSLVGSHYGYTF,TGCGCCAGCAGCTTGGTCGGAAGCCACTATGGCTACACCTTC
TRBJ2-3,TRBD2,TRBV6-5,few,CASSYSSPSSGGFTDTQYF,TGTGCCAGCAGTTACTCGAGCCCTTCTAGCGGGGGTTTCACAGATACGCAGTATTTT
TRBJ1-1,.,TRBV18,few,CASSHGFGYTEAFF,TGTGCCAGCTCACACGGGTTTGGTTACACTGAAGCTTTCTTT
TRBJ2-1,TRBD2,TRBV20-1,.,CSARGRALAGVYSYNEQFF,TGCAGTGCTAGAGGCCGGGCGCTAGCGGGAGTGTACTCCTACAATGAGCAGTTCTTC
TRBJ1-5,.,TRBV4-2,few,CASSQPPTPLMLNQPQHF,TGTGCCAGCAGCCAACCCCCTACGCCCCTGATGTTAAATCAGCCCCAGCATTTT
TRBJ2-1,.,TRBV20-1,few,CSARDSRGRVNEQFF,TGCAGTGCTAGAGATAGTCGAGGTCGAGTCAATGAGCAGTTCTTC
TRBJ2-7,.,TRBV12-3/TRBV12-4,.,CASSLRAQGAYEQYF,TGTGCCAGCAGTTTAAGGGCCCAAGGGGCCTACGAGCAGTACTTC
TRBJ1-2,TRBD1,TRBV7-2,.,CASSHTAGGGYTF,TGTGCCAGCAGCCACACGGCAGGGGGAGGCTACACCTTC
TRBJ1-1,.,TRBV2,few,CASRTEPNTEAFF,TGTGCCAGCAGGACGGAACCGAACACTGAAGCTTTCTTT
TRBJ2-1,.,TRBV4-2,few,CASSPFHGGGSSYNEQFF,TGTGCCAGCAGCCCGTTTCATGGCGGCGGTAGCTCCTACAATGAGCAGTTCTTC
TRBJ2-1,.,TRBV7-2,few,CASSLGPARNEQFF,TGTGCCAGCAGCTTAGGCCCAGCGCGCAATGAGCAGTTCTTC
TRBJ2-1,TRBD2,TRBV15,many,CATSREGGYGSYNEQFF,TGTGCCACCAGCAGAGAGGGGGGGTATGGCTCCTACAATGAGCAGTTCTTC
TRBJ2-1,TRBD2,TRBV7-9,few,CASSLPAGRASNEQFF,TGTGCCAGCAGCTTACCGGCCGGGAGGGCCTCCAATGAGCAGTTCTTC
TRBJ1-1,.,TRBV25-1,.,CASSRKANTEAFF,TGTGCCAGCTCCCGGAAGGCGAACACTGAAGCTTTCTTT
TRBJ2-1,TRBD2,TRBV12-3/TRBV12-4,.,CASRPGLAVHNEQFF,TGTGCCAGCAGACCGGGACTAGCGGTACACAATGAGCAGTTCTTC
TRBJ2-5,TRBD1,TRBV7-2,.,CASSLGRQGRETQYF,TGTGCCAGCAGCTTAGGAAGACAGGGGAGGGAGACCCAGTACTTC
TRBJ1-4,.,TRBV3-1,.,CASSQSHLKLFF,TGTGCCAGCAGCCAATCACACCTAAAACTGTTTTTT
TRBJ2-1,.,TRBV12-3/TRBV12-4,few,CASSARGSSYNEQFF,TGTGCCAGCAGCGCGCGGGGTAGCTCCTACAATGAGCAGTTCTTC
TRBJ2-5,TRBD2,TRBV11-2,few,CASSRPPGLASLETQYF,TGTGCCAGCAGCCGCCCACCGGGACTAGCGAGTCTCGAGACCCAGTACTTC
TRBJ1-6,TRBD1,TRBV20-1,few,CSAEGDSSYNSPLHF,TGCAGTGCTGAGGGGGACAGCTCCTATAATTCACCCCTCCACTTT
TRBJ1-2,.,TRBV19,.,CASSIQVSYGYTF,TGTGCCAGTAGTATACAAGTTTCCTATGGCTACACCTTC
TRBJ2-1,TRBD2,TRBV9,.,CASSKGLALGVSEQFF,TGTGCCAGCAGCAAGGGACTAGCGTTAGGTGTTTCGGAGCAGTTCTTC
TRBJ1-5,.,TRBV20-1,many,CSARGKRDQPQHF,TGCAGTGCGAGGGGCAAGAGGGATCAGCCCCAGCATTTT